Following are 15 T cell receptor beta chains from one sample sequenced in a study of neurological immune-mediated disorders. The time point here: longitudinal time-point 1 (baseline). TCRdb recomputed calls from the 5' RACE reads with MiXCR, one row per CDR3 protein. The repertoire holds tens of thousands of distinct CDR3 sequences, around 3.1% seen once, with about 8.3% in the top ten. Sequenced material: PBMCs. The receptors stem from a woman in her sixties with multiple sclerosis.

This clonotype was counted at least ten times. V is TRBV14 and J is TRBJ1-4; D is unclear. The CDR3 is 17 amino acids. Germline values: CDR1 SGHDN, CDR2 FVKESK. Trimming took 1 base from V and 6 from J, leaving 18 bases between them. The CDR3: CASSQGLRRKGDEKLFF. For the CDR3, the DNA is TGTGCCAGCAGCCAAGGCCTCCGACGAAAAGGCGATGAAAAACTGTTTTTT.

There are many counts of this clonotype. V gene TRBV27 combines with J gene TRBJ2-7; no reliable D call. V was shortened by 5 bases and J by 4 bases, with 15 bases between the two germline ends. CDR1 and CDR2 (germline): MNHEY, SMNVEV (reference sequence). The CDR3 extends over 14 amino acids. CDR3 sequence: CASSPFRPEYEQYF. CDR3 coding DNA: TGTGCCAGCAGTCCATTCCGCCCTGAGTACGAGCAGTACTTC.

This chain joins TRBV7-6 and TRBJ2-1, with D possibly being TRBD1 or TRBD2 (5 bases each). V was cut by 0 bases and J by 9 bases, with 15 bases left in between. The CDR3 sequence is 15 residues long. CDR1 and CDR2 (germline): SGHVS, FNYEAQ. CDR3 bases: TGTGCCAGCAGCTTAGCTGCTGGGGGTGGGTTTGAGCAGTTCTTC. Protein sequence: CASSLAAGGGFEQFF.

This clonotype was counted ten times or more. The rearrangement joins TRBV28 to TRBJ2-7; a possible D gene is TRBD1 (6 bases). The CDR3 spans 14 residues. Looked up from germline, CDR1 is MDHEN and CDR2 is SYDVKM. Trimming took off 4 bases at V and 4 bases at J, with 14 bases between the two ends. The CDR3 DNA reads TGTGCCAGCAGTTATGGGGGCAGGAGATACGAGCAGTACTTC. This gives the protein CASSYGGRRYEQYF.

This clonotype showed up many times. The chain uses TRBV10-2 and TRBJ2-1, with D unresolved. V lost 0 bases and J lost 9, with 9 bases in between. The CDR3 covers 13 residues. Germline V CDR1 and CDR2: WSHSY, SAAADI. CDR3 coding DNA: TGCGCCAGCAGTGAGTCTGAGTCGGGTGAGCAGTTCTTC. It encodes CASSESESGEQFF.

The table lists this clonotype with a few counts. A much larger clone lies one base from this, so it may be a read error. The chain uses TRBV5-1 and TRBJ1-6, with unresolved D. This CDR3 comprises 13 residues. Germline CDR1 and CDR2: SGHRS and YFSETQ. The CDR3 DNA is TGCGCCAGCAGCTTGCTGGGAAATTCACCCCTCAACTTT. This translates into CASSLLGNSPLNF. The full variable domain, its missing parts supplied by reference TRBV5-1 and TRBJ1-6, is KAGVTQTPRYLIKTRGQQVTLSCSPISGHRSVSWYQQTPGQGLQFLFEYFSETQRNKGNFPGRFSGRQFSNSRSEMNVSTLELGDSALYLCASSLLGNSPLNFGNGTRLTVT.

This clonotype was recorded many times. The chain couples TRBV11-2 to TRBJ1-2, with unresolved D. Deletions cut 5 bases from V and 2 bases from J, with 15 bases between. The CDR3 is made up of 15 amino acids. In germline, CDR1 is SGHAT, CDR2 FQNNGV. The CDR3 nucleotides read TGTGCCAGCAGCGGGGTCCTTGCCACGAACTATGGCTACACCTTC. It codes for CASSGVLATNYGYTF. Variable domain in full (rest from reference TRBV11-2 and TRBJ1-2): EAGVAQSPRYKIIEKRQSVAFWCNPISGHATLYWYQQILGQGPKLLIQFQNNGVVDDSQLPKDRFSAERLKGVDSTLKIQPAKLEDSAVYLCASSGVLATNYGYTFGSGTRLTVV.

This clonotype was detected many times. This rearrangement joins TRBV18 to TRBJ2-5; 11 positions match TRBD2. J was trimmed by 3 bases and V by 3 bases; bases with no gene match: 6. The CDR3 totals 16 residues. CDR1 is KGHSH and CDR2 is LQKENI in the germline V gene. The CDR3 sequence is CASSPLGTSGKETQYF. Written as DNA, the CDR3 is TGTGCCAGCTCACCTCTTGGGACTAGCGGTAAAGAGACCCAGTACTTC. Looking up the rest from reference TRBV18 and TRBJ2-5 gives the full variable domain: NAGVMQNPRHLVRRRGQEARLRCSPMKGHSHVYWYRQLPEEGLKFMVYLQKENIIDESGMPKERFSAEFPKEGPSILRIQQVVRGDSAAYFCASSPLGTSGKETQYFGPGTRLLVL.

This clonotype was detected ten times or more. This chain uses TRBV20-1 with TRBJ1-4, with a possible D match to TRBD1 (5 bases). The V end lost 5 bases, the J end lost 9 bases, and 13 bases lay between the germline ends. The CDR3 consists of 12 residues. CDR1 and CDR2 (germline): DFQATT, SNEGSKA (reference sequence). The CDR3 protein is CSAEGWEQKLFF. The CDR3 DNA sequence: TGCAGTGCTGAGGGGTGGGAGCAAAAACTGTTTTTT.

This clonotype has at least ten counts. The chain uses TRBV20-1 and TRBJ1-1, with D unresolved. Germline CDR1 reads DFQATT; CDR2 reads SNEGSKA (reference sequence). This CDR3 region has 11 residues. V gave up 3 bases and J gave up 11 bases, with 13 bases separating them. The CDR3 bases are TGCAGTGCTAGTATGAACAGTCGGGCTTTCTTT. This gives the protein CSASMNSRAFF.

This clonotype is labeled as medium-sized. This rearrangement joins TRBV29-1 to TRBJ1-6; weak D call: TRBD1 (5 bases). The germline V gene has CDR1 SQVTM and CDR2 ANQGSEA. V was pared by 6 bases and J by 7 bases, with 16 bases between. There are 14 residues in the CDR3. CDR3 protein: CSVAFSGTNSPLHF. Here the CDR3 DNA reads TGCAGCGTCGCTTTTTCAGGGACCAATTCACCCCTCCACTTT.

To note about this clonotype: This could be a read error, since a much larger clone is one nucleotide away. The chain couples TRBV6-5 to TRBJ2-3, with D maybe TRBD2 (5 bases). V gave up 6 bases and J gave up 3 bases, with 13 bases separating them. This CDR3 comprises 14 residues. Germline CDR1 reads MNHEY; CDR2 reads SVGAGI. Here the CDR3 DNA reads TGTGCCAGCAGCCCGGGAAAGGAGACAGATACGCAGTATTTT. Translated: CASSPGKETDTQYF.

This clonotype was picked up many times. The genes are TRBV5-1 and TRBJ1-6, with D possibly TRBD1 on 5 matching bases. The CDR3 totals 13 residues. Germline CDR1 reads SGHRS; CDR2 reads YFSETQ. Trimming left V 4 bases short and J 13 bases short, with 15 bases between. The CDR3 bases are TGCGCCAGCAGCCCCTCGACGGGGGTGCCCCTCCACTTT. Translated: CASSPSTGVPLHF.

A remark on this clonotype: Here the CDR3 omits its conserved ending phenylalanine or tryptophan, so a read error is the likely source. In nucleotides, the CDR3 is TGCGCCAGCAGCTTGGACCGGACAGGGGTAGGAGGCTACACCATC. Encoded protein: CASSLDRTGVGGYTI. The chain employs TRBV5-1 and TRBJ1-2; 9 bases line up with TRBD1. After removal of 0 bases from V and 8 bases from J, the junction contained 8 bases not matched to a gene. Germline CDR1 reads SGHRS; CDR2 reads YFSETQ. The CDR3 loop spans 15 amino acids.

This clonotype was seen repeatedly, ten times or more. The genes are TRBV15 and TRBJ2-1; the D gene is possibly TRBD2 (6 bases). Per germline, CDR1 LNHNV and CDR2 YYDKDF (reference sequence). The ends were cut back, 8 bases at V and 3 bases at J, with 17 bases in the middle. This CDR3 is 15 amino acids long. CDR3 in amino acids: CATSTPRGNYNEQFF. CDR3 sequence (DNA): TGTGCCACCTCTACTCCGCGGGGAAACTACAATGAGCAGTTCTTC.